This T cell receptor (beta chain) was sequenced during a study of esophageal squamous cell carcinoma under preoperative chemotherapy. The wider study: TCR repertoires were profiled from both peripheral blood T cells and tumor-infiltrating lymphocytes.

Stated time point: before preoperative PTX-NDP chemotherapy. TCRdb re-called the PCR reads through MiXCR, storing one row per CDR3 protein. The sample consists of over 10,000 distinct CDR3 sequences, 45% to 60% of them appearing once. CDR1 and CDR2 (germline): MNHNS, SASEGT. V dropped 10 bases and J dropped 6; count of bases not matched to a gene: 17. CDR3 length: 15 residues. This clonotype was detected ten times or more. The sample was collected from a patient given preoperative chemotherapy. The sequence came from a human donor with esophageal squamous cell carcinoma. The donor label of this sample is uncertain. The chain employs TRBV6-1 and TRBJ2-7; 8 bases map to TRBD1. For the CDR3, the DNA is TGTGCCACCAAAGTTAAGGTGACAGGGGCGGGCGAGCAGTACTTC. It codes for CATKVKVTGAGEQYF.